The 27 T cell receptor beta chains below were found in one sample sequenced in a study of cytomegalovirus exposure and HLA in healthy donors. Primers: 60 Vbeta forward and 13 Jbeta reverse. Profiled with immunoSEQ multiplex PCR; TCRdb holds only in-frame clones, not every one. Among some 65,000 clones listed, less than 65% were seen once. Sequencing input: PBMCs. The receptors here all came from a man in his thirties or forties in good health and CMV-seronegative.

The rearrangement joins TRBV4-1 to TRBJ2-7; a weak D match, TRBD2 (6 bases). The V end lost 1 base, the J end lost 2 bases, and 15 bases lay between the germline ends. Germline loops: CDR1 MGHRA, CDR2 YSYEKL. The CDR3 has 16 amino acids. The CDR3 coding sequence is TGCGCCAGCAGCCAAGGGGCGGGAAGGGGAGCCTACGAGCAGTACTTC. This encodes CASSQGAGRGAYEQYF.

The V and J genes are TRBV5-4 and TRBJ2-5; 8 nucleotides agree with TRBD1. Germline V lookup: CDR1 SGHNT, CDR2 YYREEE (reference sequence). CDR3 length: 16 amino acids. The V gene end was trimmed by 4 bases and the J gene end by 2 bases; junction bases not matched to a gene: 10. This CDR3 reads CASSKNRGAAQETQYF. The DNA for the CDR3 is TGTGCCAGCAGCAAGAACAGGGGGGCCGCACAAGAGACCCAGTACTTC.

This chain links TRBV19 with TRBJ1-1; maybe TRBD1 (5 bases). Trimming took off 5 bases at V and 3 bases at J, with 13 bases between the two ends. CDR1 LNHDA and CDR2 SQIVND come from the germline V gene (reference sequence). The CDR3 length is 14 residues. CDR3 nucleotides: TGTGCCAGTAGTCATATTGACAGTTACACTGAAGCTTTCTTT. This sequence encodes CASSHIDSYTEAFF. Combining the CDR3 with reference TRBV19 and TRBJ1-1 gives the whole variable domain DGGITQSPKYLFRKEGQNVTLSCEQNLNHDAMYWYRQDPGQGLRLIYYSQIVNDFQKGDIAEGYSVSREKKESFPLTVTSAQKNPTAFYLCASSHIDSYTEAFFGQGTRLTVV.

The CDR3 is CASTQGGLGGDTQYF. CDR3 coding DNA: TGTGCCAGCACTCAGGGGGGACTTGGGGGCGATACGCAGTATTTT. The V call is TRBV6-6, the J call TRBJ2-3, with a possible D match to TRBD1 (7 bases). V was clipped by 7 bases and J by 6 bases, with 20 bases between them. The CDR3 runs to 15 residues. Germline V gives CDR1 MNHNY, CDR2 SVGAGI (reference sequence).

CDR3 amino acids: CASSQRGAKDTQYF. DNA for the CDR3: TGTGCCAGCAGCCAACGGGGGGCCAAAGATACGCAGTATTTT. J is TRBJ2-3 and V is TRBV7-2; D is possibly TRBD2 (7 bases). In germline, CDR1 is SGHTA, CDR2 FQGNSA. Trimming stripped 5 bases from V and 5 bases from J, with 14 bases between. The CDR3 sequence is 14 residues long.

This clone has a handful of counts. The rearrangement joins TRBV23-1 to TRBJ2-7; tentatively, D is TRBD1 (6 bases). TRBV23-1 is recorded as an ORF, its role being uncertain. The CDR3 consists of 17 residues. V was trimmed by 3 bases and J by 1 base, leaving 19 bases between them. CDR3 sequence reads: CASSQDPGTTRSYEQYF. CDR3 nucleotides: TGCGCCAGCAGTCAGGACCCCGGGACAACCAGGTCCTACGAGCAGTACTTC.

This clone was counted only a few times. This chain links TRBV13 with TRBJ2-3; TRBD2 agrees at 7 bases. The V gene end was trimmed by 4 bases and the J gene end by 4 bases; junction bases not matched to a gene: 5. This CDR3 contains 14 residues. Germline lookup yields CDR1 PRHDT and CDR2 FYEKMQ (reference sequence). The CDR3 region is CASSSREGPDTQYF. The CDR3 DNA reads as TGTGCCAGCAGCTCTAGGGAGGGCCCAGATACGCAGTATTTT.

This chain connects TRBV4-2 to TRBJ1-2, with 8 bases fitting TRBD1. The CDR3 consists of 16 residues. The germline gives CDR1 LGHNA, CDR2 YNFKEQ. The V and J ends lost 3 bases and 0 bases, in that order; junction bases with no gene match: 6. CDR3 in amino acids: CASSHGTGGTNYGYTF. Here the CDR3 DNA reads TGTGCCAGCAGCCACGGGACAGGAGGGACTAACTATGGCTACACCTTC.

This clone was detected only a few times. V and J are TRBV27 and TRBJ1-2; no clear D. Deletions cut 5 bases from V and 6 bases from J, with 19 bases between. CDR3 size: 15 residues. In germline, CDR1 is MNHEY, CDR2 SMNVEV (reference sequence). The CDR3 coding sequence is TGTGCCAGCAGTCCCACGGAGACGCGACTAAATGGCTACACCTTC. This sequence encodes CASSPTETRLNGYTF.

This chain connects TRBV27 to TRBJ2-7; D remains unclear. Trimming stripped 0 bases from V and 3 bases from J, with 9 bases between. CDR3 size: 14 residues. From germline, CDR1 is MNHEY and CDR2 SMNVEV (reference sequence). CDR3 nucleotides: TGTGCCAGCAGTTTATCCCCCCTCGGCTACGAGCAGTACTTC. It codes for CASSLSPLGYEQYF.

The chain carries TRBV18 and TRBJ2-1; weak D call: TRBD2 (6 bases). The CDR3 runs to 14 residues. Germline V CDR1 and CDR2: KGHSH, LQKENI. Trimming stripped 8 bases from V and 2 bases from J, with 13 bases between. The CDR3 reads CASTNSGAYNEQFF. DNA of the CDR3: TGTGCCAGCACCAACTCGGGGGCCTACAATGAGCAGTTCTTC.

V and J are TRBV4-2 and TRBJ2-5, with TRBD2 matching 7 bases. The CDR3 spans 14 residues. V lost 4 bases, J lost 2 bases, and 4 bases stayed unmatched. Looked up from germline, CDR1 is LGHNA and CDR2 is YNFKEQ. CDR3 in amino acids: CASSPGLPQETQYF. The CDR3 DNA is TGTGCCAGCAGCCCGGGACTACCACAAGAGACCCAGTACTTC.

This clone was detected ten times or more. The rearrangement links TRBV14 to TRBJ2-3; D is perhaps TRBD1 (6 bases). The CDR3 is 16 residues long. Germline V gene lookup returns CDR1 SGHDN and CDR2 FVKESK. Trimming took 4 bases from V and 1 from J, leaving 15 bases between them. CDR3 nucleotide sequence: TGTGCCAGCAGCCCATTTGAAGGGGGTGGCACAGATACGCAGTATTTT. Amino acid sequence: CASSPFEGGGTDTQYF.

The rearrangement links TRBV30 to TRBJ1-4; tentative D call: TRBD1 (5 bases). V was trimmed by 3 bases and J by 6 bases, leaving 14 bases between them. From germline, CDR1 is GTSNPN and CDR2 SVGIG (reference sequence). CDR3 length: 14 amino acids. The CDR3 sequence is CAWREGTGDEKLFF. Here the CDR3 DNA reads TGTGCCTGGAGGGAGGGGACGGGGGATGAAAAACTGTTTTTT.

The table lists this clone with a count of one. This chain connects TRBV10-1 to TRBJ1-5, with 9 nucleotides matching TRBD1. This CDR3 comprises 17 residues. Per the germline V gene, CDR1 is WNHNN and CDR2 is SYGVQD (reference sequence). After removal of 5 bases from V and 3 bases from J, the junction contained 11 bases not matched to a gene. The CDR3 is CASSPRDGDRDNQPQHF. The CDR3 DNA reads TGCGCCAGCAGTCCCAGAGACGGGGACAGGGACAATCAGCCCCAGCATTTT.

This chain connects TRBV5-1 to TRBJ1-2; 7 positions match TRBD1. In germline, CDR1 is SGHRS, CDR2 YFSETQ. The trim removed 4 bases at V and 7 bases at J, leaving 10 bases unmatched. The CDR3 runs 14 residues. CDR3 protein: CASSPPTGEGGYTF. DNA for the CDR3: TGCGCCAGCAGCCCGCCCACAGGGGAAGGTGGCTACACCTTC.

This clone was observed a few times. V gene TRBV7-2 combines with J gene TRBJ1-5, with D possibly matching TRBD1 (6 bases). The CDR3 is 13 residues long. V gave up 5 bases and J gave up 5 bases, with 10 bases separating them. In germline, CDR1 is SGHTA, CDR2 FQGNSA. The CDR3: CASSQGFDQPQHF. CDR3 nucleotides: TGTGCCAGCAGCCAGGGGTTCGATCAGCCCCAGCATTTT.

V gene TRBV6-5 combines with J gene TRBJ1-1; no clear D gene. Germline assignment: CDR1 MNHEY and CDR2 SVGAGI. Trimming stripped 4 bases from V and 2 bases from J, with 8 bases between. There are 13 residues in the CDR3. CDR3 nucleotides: TGTGCCAGCAGTTCTCCCACAAACACTGAAGCTTTCTTT. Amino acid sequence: CASSSPTNTEAFF.

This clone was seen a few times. The CDR3 loop is CAISESWGTGQNQPQHF. CDR3 nucleotides: TGTGCCATCAGTGAGTCGTGGGGGACAGGACAAAATCAGCCCCAGCATTTT. The chain links TRBV10-3 to TRBJ1-5; 8 bases map to TRBD1. CDR1 ENHRY and CDR2 SYGVKD come from the germline V gene. This CDR3 comprises 17 residues. V lost 0 bases and J lost 4; bases outside the gene matches: 8.

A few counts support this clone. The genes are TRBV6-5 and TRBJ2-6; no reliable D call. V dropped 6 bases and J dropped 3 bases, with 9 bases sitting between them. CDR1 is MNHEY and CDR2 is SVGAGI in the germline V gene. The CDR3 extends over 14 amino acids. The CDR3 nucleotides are TGTGCCAGCAGCCAGGCATATGGGGCCAACGTCCTGACTTTC. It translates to CASSQAYGANVLTF.

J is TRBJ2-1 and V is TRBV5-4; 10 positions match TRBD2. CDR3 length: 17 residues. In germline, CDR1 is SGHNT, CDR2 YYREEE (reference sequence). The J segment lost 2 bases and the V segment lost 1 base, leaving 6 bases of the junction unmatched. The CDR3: CASSLPSGGLPYNEQFF. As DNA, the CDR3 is TGTGCCAGCAGCTTGCCTAGCGGGGGACTCCCCTACAATGAGCAGTTCTTC. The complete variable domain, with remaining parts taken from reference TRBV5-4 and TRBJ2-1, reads ETGVTQSPTHLIKTRGQQVTLRCSSQSGHNTVSWYQQALGQGPQFIFQYYREEENGRGNFPPRFSGLQFPNYSSELNVNALELDDSALYLCASSLPSGGLPYNEQFFGPGTRLTVL.

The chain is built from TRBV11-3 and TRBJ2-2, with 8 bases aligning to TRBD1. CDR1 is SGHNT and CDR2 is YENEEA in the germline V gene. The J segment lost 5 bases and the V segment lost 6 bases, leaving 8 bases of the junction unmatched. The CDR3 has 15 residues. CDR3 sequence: CASSSDRARTGELFF. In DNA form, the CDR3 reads TGTGCCAGCAGTTCGGACAGGGCGAGAACCGGGGAGCTGTTTTTT.

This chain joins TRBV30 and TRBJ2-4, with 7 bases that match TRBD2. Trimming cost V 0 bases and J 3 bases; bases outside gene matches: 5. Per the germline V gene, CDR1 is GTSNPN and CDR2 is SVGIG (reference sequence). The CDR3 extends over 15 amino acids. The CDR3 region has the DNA TGTGCCTGGAGTGTACTACGCGGGGGCAAAAACATTCAGTACTTC. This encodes CAWSVLRGGKNIQYF.

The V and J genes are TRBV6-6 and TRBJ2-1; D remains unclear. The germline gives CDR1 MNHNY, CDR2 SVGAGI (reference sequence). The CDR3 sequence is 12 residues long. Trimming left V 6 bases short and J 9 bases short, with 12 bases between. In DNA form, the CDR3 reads TGTGCCAGCAGCCCAGTCCGAAGTGAGCAGTTCTTC. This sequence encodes CASSPVRSEQFF.

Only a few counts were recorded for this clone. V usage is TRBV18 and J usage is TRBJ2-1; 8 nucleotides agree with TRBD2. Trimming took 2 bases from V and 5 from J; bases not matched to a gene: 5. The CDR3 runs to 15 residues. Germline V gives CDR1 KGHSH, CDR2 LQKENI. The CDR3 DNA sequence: TGTGCCAGCTCACCAACTAGCGGACGAAACAATGAGCAGTTCTTC. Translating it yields CASSPTSGRNNEQFF.

CDR3 sequence: CASSPGVWNTGELFF. CDR3 DNA sequence: TGTGCCAGCTCACCGGGAGTTTGGAACACCGGGGAGCTGTTTTTT. The chain recombines TRBV18 with TRBJ2-2; weak D call: TRBD2 (5 bases). Trimming removed 3 bases at V and 1 base at J, with 9 bases between. The CDR3 totals 15 residues. Per the germline V gene, CDR1 is KGHSH and CDR2 is LQKENI. The whole variable domain, remainder taken from reference TRBV18 and TRBJ2-2, is NAGVMQNPRHLVRRRGQEARLRCSPMKGHSHVYWYRQLPEEGLKFMVYLQKENIIDESGMPKERFSAEFPKEGPSILRIQQVVRGDSAAYFCASSPGVWNTGELFFGEGSRLTVL.

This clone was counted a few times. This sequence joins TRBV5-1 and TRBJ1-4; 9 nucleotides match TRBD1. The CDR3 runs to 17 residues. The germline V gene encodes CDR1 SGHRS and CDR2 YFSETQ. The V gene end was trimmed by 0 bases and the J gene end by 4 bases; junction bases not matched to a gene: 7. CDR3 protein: CASSLDPWTGVNEKLFF. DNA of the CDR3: TGCGCCAGCAGCTTGGACCCCTGGACAGGGGTTAATGAAAAACTGTTTTTT.